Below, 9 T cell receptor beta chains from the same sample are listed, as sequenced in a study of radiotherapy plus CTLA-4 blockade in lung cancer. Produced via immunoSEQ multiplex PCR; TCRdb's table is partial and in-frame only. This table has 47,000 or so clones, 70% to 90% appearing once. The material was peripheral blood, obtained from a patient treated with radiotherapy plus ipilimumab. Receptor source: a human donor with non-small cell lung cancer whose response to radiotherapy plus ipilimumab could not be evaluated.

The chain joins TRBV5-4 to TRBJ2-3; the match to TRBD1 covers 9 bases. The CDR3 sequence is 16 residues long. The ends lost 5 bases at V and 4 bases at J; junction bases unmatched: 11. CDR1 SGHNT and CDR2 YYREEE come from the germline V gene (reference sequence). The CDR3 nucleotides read TGTGCCAGCAGTCAGAGGGGACAGGGTCTCGCAGATACGCAGTATTTT. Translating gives CASSQRGQGLADTQYF.

The DNA of the CDR3 is TGTGCCAGCAGTTCAGCCCACAGGGGCTCTGGAAACACCATATATTTT. Translating gives CASSSAHRGSGNTIYF. This chain links TRBV6-5 with TRBJ1-3; 7 nucleotides line up with TRBD1. Germline V gene sequence: CDR1 MNHEY, CDR2 SVGAGI. V was clipped by 4 bases and J by 0 bases; unmatched bases: 6. The CDR3 extends over 16 amino acids.

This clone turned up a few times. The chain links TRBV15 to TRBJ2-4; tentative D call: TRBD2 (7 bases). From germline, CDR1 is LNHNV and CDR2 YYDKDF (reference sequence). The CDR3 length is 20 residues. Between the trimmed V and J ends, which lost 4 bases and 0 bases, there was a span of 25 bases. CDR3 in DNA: TGTGCCACCAGCACTCTGGGGTTGGGGGGGCCTTTTTTAGCCAAAAACATTCAGTACTTC. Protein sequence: CATSTLGLGGPFLAKNIQYF.

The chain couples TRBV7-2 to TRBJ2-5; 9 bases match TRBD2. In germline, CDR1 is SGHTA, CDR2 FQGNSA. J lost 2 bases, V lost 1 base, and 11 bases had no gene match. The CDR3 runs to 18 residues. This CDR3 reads CASSLVFHSGSRQETQYF. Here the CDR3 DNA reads TGTGCCAGCAGCTTAGTATTCCATAGCGGGAGTCGTCAAGAGACCCAGTACTTC.

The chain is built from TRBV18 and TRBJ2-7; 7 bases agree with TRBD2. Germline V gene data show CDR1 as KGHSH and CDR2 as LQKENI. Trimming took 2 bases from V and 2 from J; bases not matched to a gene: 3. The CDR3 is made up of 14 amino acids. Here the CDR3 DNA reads TGTGCCAGCTCACCAGGCGGGGGAGCCTACGAGCAGTACTTC. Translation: CASSPGGGAYEQYF.

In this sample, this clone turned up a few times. The CDR3 loop reads CASSLWGQGNYGYTF. The CDR3 coding sequence is TGTGCCAGCAGTTTATGGGGACAGGGTAACTATGGCTACACCTTC. The gene calls are TRBV28 and TRBJ1-2; 9 bases are a match to TRBD1. The ends lost 0 bases at V and 1 base at J; junction bases unmatched: 0. Germline V gene data show CDR1 as MDHEN and CDR2 as SYDVKM. The CDR3 sequence is 15 residues long.

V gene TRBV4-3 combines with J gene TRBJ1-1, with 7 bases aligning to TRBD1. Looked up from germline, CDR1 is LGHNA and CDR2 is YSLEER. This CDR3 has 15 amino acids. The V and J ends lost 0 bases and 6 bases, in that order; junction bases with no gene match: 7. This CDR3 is CASSQDVDRASEAFF. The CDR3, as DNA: TGCGCCAGCAGCCAAGATGTAGACAGGGCGTCTGAAGCTTTCTTT.

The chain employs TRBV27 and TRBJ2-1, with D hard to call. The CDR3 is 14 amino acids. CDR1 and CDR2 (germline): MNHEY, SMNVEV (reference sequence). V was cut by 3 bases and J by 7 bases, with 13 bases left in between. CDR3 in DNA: TGTGCCAGCAGTTTTGCAACTCCTAGGAATGAGCAGTTCTTC. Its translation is CASSFATPRNEQFF.

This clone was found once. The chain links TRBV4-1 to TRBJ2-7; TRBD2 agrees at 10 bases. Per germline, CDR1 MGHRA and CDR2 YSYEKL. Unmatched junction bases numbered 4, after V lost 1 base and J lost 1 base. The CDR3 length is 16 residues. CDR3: CASSQGRTSGSYEQYF. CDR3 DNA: TGCGCCAGCAGCCAAGGACGGACTAGCGGTTCCTACGAGCAGTACTTC.